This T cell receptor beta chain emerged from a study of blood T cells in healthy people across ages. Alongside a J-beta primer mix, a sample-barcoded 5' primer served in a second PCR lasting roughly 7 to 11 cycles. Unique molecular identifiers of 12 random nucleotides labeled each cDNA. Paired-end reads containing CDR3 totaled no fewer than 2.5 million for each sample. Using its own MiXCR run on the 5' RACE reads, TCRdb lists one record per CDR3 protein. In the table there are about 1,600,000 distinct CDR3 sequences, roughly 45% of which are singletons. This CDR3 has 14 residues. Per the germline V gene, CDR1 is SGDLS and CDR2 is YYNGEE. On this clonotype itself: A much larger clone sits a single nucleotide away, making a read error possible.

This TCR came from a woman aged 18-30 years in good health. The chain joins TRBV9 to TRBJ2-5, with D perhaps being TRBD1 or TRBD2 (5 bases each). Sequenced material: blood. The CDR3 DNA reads TGTGCCGGCAGCGTAGAGGGGCTTCAAGAGACCCAGTACTTC. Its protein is CAGSVEGLQETQYF. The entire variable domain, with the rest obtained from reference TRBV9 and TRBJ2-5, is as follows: DSGVTQTPKHLITATGQRVTLRCSPRSGDLSVYWYQQSLDQGLQFLIQYYNGEERAKGNILERFSAQQFPDLHSELNLSSLELGDSALYFCAGSVEGLQETQYFGPGTRLLVL.